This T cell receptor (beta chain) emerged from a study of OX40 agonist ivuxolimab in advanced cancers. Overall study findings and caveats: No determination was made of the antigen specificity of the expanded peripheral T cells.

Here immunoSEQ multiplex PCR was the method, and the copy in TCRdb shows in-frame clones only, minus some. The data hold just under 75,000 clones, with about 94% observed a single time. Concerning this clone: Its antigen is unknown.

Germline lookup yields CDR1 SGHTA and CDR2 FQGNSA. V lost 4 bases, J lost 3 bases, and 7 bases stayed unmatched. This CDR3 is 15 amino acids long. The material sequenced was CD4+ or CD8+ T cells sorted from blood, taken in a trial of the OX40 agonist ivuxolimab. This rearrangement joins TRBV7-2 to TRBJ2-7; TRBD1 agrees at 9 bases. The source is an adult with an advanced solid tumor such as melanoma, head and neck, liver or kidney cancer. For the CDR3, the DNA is TGTGCCAGCAGCTACGGGACAGGGTCTCTCTACGAGCAGTACTTC. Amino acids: CASSYGTGSLYEQYF.